The text below deals with one T cell receptor (beta chain). Clones were read by immunoSEQ multiplex PCR, and TCRdb kept only the in-frame ones, dropping some. The sample lists approximately 260,000 clones; 86% were seen once. The source of the sample is a study of cytomegalovirus exposure and HLA in healthy donors. V lost 0 bases, J lost 4 bases, and 11 bases lay in between. CDR1 GTSNPN and CDR2 SVGIG come from the germline V gene (reference sequence). CDR3 length equals 14 residues. This clonotype originated in a woman aged 18-30 years in good health and CMV-seronegative. J is TRBJ2-3 and V is TRBV30, with D perhaps matching TRBD2 (5 bases). Input material: PBMCs. This CDR3 is CAWSVVARADTQYF. Here the CDR3 DNA reads TGTGCCTGGAGTGTCGTAGCGAGAGCAGATACGCAGTATTTT. The entire variable domain, with the rest obtained from reference TRBV30 and TRBJ2-3, is as follows: SQTIHQWPATLVQPVGSPLSLECTVEGTSNPNLYWYRQAAGRGLQLLFYSVGIGQISSEVPQNLSASRPQDRQFILSSKKLLLSDSGFYLCAWSVVARADTQYFGPGTRLTVL.